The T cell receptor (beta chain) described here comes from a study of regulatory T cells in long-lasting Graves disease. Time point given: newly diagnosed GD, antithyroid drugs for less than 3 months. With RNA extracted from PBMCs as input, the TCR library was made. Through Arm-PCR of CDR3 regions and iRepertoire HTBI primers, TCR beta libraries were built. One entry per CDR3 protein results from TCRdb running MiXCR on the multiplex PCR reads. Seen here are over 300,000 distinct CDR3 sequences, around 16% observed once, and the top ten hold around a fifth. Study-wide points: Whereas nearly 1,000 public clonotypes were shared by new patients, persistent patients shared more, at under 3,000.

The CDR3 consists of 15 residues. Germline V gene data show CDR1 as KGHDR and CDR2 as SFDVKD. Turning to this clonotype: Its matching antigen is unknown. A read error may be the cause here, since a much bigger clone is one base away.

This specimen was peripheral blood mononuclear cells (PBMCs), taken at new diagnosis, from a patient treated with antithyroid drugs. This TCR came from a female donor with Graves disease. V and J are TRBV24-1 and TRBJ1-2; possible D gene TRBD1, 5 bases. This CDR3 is CATSDSPGPNYSYTF. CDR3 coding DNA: TGTGCCACCAGTGACTCGCCGGGGCCTAACTATAGCTACACCTTC.